Presented here are 19 T cell receptor beta chains from one specimen sequenced in a study of CD8 T cells in Susac syndrome (dated by TCRdb to between 2017 and 2020). The method behind the library was the immunoSEQ multiplex PCR assay. RNA was extracted using the RNeasy kit, and about 0.45 to 1 ug of the RNA was reverse transcribed with random hexamers. TCRdb cleaned the public reads at Q25 with fastp, built clones with MiXCR and kept in-frame beta chains. Rows are unified per CDR3 protein, each entry keeping the most common DNA and genes. The sample contains 100,000 to 150,000 distinct CDR3 sequences, just under 95% of them found a single time. The ten largest clones represent 0.2% to 0.25% of the sample. Specimen: CD8+ T cells from PBMCs. The receptors were sampled from a human donor with Susac syndrome.

The chain uses TRBV19 and TRBJ2-7, with 11 bases matching TRBD2. This CDR3 is built from 15 residues. Germline CDR1 reads LNHDA; CDR2 reads SQIVND (reference sequence). With V trimmed by 5 bases and J by 2 bases, 5 bases remained unmatched. CDR3 loop: CASSPGLAATYEQYF. DNA of the CDR3: TGTGCCAGTAGTCCGGGACTAGCGGCAACCTACGAGCAGTACTTC.

The chain carries TRBV14 and TRBJ2-3; unclear D gene. The CDR3 has 14 residues. Germline-derived CDR1 and CDR2 are SGHDN and FVKESK. Trimming left V 0 bases short and J 2 bases short, with 6 bases between. The CDR3 region is CASSQDSTTDTQYF. The CDR3 DNA follows: TGTGCCAGCAGCCAAGATTCCACCACAGATACGCAGTATTTT.

The CDR3 region has the DNA TGTGCCAGCAGTTTAGGAAAGGGGGCCAATCAGCCCCAGCATTTT. Its translation: CASSLGKGANQPQHF. The rearrangement uses TRBV27 and TRBJ1-5; 7 bases line up with TRBD1. J was trimmed by 3 bases and V by 2 bases; bases with no gene match: 4. CDR3 length: 15 residues. Germline CDR1 and CDR2: MNHEY and SMNVEV (reference sequence).

The V call is TRBV12-3 or TRBV12-4, the J call TRBJ1-2; D unclear. V lost 3 bases, J lost 8 bases, and 16 bases lay in between. This CDR3 comprises 14 residues. The CDR3 coding sequence is TGTGCCAGCAGTTTTGATGCTGGACCCTCGGGCTACACCTTC. It translates to CASSFDAGPSGYTF.

This chain uses TRBV11-2 with TRBJ1-3; D gene uncertain. The V end was cut by 7 bases, the J end by 0 bases, with 10 bases between. There are 14 residues in the CDR3. Germline-derived CDR1 and CDR2 are SGHAT and FQNNGV. The CDR3 region has the DNA TGTGCCAGCAATGAACAGAACTCTGGAAACACCATATATTTT. It translates to CASNEQNSGNTIYF.

The chain has TRBV29-1 and TRBJ2-3; unclear D gene. Per germline, CDR1 SQVTM and CDR2 ANQGSEA. V was shortened by 6 bases and J by 10 bases, with 17 bases between the two germline ends. This CDR3 region has 12 residues. CDR3: CSVPGGIAAQYF. CDR3 in DNA: TGCAGCGTCCCCGGCGGCATAGCAGCGCAGTATTTT.

The J gene is TRBJ1-2, the V gene TRBV3-1; D unclear. There are 13 residues in the CDR3. The V and J ends lost 7 bases and 0 bases respectively, with 9 bases between them. CDR1 and CDR2 from the germline V gene are LGHDT and YNNKEL (reference sequence). CDR3 sequence (DNA): TGTGCCAGCACCCCCTTCACTAACTATGGCTACACCTTC. Amino acids: CASTPFTNYGYTF.

This sequence joins TRBV7-3 and TRBJ2-3; 9 bases are shared with TRBD1. This CDR3 has 14 amino acids. J gave up 4 bases and V 3 bases, and 2 bases lay outside the gene matches. CDR1 is SGHTA and CDR2 is FQGTGA in the germline V gene. The CDR3 DNA reads TGTGCCAGCAGCTTGACAGGGGGTTCAGATACGCAGTATTTT. Its translation is CASSLTGGSDTQYF.

CDR3 sequence (DNA): TGTGCCAGCAGCTTAGCCCAAGTTAGCGGGAGACTCTACGAGCAGTACTTC. As protein: CASSLAQVSGRLYEQYF. The rearrangement uses TRBV7-9 and TRBJ2-7; TRBD2 aligns across 9 bases. This CDR3 is 17 amino acids long. Germline CDR1 reads SEHNR; CDR2 reads FQNEAQ (reference sequence). Trimming removed 0 bases from V and 3 bases from J; junction bases left unmatched: 9. The complete variable domain, with remaining parts taken from reference TRBV7-9 and TRBJ2-7, reads DTGVSQNPRHKITKRGQNVTFRCDPISEHNRLYWYRQTLGQGPEFLTYFQNEAQLEKSRLLSDRFSAERPKGSFSTLEIQRTEQGDSAMYLCASSLAQVSGRLYEQYFGPGTRLTVT.

This chain joins TRBV9 and TRBJ2-7; D is unresolved. Trimming removed 0 bases from V and 6 bases from J, with 10 bases in between. The CDR3 extends over 13 amino acids. Germline V gene lookup returns CDR1 SGDLS and CDR2 YYNGEE. As DNA, the CDR3 is TGTGCCAGCAGCGTAGAAGCAGCCACCGAGCAGTACTTC. This translates into CASSVEAATEQYF.

The rearrangement links TRBV11-3 to TRBJ2-7; 9 bases map to TRBD2. V was clipped by 4 bases and J by 0 bases; unmatched bases: 1. The CDR3 consists of 14 residues. Looked up from germline, CDR1 is SGHNT and CDR2 is YENEEA. CDR3 nucleotides: TGTGCCAGCAGCTCGACTAGCGGCTCCTACGAGCAGTACTTC. Its protein is CASSSTSGSYEQYF.

The chain combines TRBV24-1 with TRBJ2-2; D is unclear. There are 13 residues in the CDR3. V gave up 4 bases and J gave up 6 bases, with 8 bases separating them. CDR1 is KGHDR, CDR2 SFDVKD, per germline. The CDR3 DNA reads as TGTGCCACCAGTGAGTGGGGTTCCGGGGAGCTGTTTTTT. Translating it yields CATSEWGSGELFF.

This clonotype was detected once. This rearrangement joins TRBV6-1 to TRBJ2-1, with TRBD2 matching 10 bases. Looked up from germline, CDR1 is MNHNS and CDR2 is SASEGT. Trimming took 2 bases from V and 3 from J; bases not matched to a gene: 1. This CDR3 is built from 15 residues. CDR3 in DNA: TGTGCCAGCAGTGAAACTAGCGGGGACTACAATGAGCAGTTCTTC. Amino acids: CASSETSGDYNEQFF.

The chain couples TRBV4-2 to TRBJ2-7; a weak D match, TRBD1 (6 bases). V gave up 8 bases and J gave up 0 bases, with 8 bases separating them. Looked up from germline, CDR1 is LGHNA and CDR2 is YNFKEQ. The CDR3 runs 12 residues. CDR3 sequence reads: CASATGSYEQYF. DNA of the CDR3: TGTGCCAGCGCGACAGGCTCCTACGAGCAGTACTTC.

The J gene is TRBJ1-1, the V gene TRBV12-3 or TRBV12-4; D not certain. V lost 2 bases to trimming and J lost 0 bases, with 10 bases between them. The CDR3 runs 15 residues. CDR3 loop: CASSLWATLNTEAFF. The DNA of the CDR3 is TGTGCCAGCAGTTTATGGGCAACTCTGAACACTGAAGCTTTCTTT.

The V and J genes are TRBV30 and TRBJ2-1, with 9 bases lining up with TRBD1. Germline V gives CDR1 GTSNPN, CDR2 SVGIG (reference sequence). J was trimmed by 4 bases and V by 3 bases; bases with no gene match: 4. This CDR3 contains 14 residues. The CDR3 DNA follows: TGTGCCTGGAGAACAGGGGGCGCATACAATGAGCAGTTCTTC. It encodes CAWRTGGAYNEQFF.

This clonotype was observed a single time. This chain uses TRBV7-9 with TRBJ2-5, with 7 bases aligning to TRBD1. The J segment lost 5 bases and the V segment lost 5 bases, leaving 5 bases of the junction unmatched. This CDR3 contains 13 residues. Germline CDR1 is SEHNR and CDR2 is FQNEAQ (reference sequence). In nucleotides, the CDR3 is TGTGCCAGCAGCATGGACAGGACGGAGACCCAGTACTTC. It yields the protein CASSMDRTETQYF. The variable domain in full, with the rest retrieved from reference TRBV7-9 and TRBJ2-5, is DTGVSQNPRHKITKRGQNVTFRCDPISEHNRLYWYRQTLGQGPEFLTYFQNEAQLEKSRLLSDRFSAERPKGSFSTLEIQRTEQGDSAMYLCASSMDRTETQYFGPGTRLLVL.

The chain recombines TRBV7-3 with TRBJ2-1; 11 bases agree with TRBD2. Germline lookup yields CDR1 SGHTA and CDR2 FQGTGA. The V gene end was trimmed by 8 bases and the J gene end by 7 bases; junction bases not matched to a gene: 10. The CDR3 loop spans 15 amino acids. The CDR3 region is CASQIAGGPRNEQFF. CDR3 DNA sequence: TGTGCCAGCCAAATAGCGGGGGGGCCCAGGAATGAGCAGTTCTTC.

V is TRBV7-9 and J is TRBJ2-5; D is undetermined. Germline lookup yields CDR1 SEHNR and CDR2 FQNEAQ (reference sequence). The CDR3 has 14 residues. Trimming pared 1 base from V and 2 bases from J, leaving 8 bases between. The CDR3 coding sequence is TGTGCCAGCAGCTTAGGGGCAGATCAAGAGACCCAGTACTTC. Translated, it gives CASSLGADQETQYF. The whole variable domain, remainder taken from reference TRBV7-9 and TRBJ2-5, is DTGVSQNPRHKITKRGQNVTFRCDPISEHNRLYWYRQTLGQGPEFLTYFQNEAQLEKSRLLSDRFSAERPKGSFSTLEIQRTEQGDSAMYLCASSLGADQETQYFGPGTRLLVL.